The present TCR beta chain was sequenced within a study of blood T cell repertoires in COVID-19. Study-wide context: The United States, Italy and Spain provided the acute and convalescent COVID-19 samples. PBMCs, B-cell-depleted T cells, or T cells were the source of the cDNA or gDNA that made up the material.

Assay used: immunoSEQ multiplex PCR; TCRdb lists only in-frame clones, some missing. The repertoire holds 150,000 to 200,000 clones, with around 87% as singletons. This receptor was obtained from a middle-aged man with active or convalescent COVID-19. The specimen sequenced was peripheral blood.

The CDR3 is CASNQDSLNTEAFF. CDR3 DNA: TGTGCCAGCAATCAGGACAGCTTGAACACTGAAGCTTTCTTT. The J gene is TRBJ1-1, the V gene TRBV2, with D perhaps matching TRBD1 (6 bases). Trimming removed 7 bases from V and 0 bases from J, with 12 bases in between. CDR1 SNHLY and CDR2 FYNNEI come from the germline V gene. The CDR3 totals 14 residues. The full variable domain, rest sourced from reference TRBV2 and TRBJ1-1, is EPEVTQTPSHQVTQMGQEVILRCVPISNHLYFYWYRQILGQKVEFLVSFYNNEISEKSEIFDDQFSVERPDGSNFTLKIRSTKLEDSAMYFCASNQDSLNTEAFFGQGTRLTVV.